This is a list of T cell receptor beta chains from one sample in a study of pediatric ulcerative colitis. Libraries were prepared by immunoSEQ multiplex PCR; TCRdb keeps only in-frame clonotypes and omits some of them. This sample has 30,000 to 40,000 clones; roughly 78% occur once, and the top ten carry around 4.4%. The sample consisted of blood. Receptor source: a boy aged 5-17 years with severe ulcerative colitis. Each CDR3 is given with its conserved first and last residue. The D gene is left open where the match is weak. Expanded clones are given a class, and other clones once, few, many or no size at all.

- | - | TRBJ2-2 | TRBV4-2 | CASSQDKNTGELFF | TGTGCCAGCAGCCAAGACAAGAACACCGGGGAGCTGTTTTTT
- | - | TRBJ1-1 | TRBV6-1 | CASSEVQVDTEAFF | TGTGCCAGCAGTGAAGTACAGGTAGACACTGAAGCTTTCTTT
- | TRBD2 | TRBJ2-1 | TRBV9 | CASSVEHSGGYSYNEQFF | TGTGCCAGCAGCGTAGAGCATAGCGGGGGGTACTCCTACAATGAGCAGTTCTTC
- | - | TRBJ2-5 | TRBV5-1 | CASSFGETQYF | TGCGCCAGCAGCTTCGGAGAGACCCAGTACTTC
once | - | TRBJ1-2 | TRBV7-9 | CASSLTYRHLYGYTF | TGTGCCAGCAGCCTTACCTACAGACACCTCTATGGCTACACCTTC
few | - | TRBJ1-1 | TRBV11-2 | CASSHGSEAFF | TGTGCCAGCAGCCACGGGTCTGAAGCTTTCTTT
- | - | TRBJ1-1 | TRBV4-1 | CASSRQVAAEAFF | TGCGCCAGCAGCCGCCAAGTGGCTGCTGAAGCTTTCTTT
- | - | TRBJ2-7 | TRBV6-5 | CASSSRGEQYF | TGTGCCAGCAGTTCCAGGGGTGAGCAGTACTTC
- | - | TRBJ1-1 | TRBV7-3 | CASSFGNTEAFF | TGTGCCAGCAGCTTCGGGAACACTGAAGCTTTCTTT
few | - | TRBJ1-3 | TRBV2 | CASSESYYAGNTIYF | TGTGCCAGCAGTGAATCCTATTATGCTGGAAACACCATATATTTT
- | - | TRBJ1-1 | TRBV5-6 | CASSALRENTEAFF | TGTGCCAGCAGCGCCCTAAGGGAGAACACTGAAGCTTTCTTT
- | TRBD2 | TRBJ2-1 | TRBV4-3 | CASSQPSGGVNEQFF | TGCGCCAGCAGCCAACCTAGCGGGGGGGTCAATGAGCAGTTCTTC
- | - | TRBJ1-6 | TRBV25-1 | CASNDMAGTPLHF | TGTGCCAGCAACGATATGGCCGGGACACCCCTCCACTTT
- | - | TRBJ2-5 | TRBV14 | CASSQTFSGGAETQYF | TGTGCCAGCAGCCAAACCTTTTCTGGGGGGGCAGAGACCCAGTACTTC
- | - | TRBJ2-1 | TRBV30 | CAWSVRGGHNEQFF | TGTGCCTGGAGTGTAAGGGGGGGGCACAATGAGCAGTTCTTC
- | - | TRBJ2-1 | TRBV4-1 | CASSRITDNEQFF | TGCGCCAGCAGCCGAATTACGGACAATGAGCAGTTCTTC
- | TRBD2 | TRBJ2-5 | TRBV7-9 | CASSLLTSASGGAETQYF | TGTGCCAGCAGCTTATTAACCTCTGCTAGCGGGGGGGCAGAGACCCAGTACTTC
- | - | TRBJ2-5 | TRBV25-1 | CASSDRGQETQYF | TGTGCCAGCAGTGACCGGGGGCAAGAGACCCAGTACTTC
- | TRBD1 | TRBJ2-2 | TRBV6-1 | CASSDQGDTGELFF | TGTGCCAGCAGTGATCAGGGGGATACCGGGGAGCTGTTTTTT
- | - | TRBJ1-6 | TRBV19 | CASRNRASDNSPLHF | TGTGCCAGCCGAAACAGGGCATCCGATAATTCACCCCTCCACTTT
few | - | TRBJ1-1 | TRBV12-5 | CASGLVPQGGTEAFF | TGTGCTAGTGGTTTGGTACCACAGGGAGGGACTGAAGCTTTCTTT
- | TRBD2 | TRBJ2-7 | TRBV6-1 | CASSPSGNYEQYF | TGTGCCAGCAGCCCTAGCGGAAATTACGAGCAGTACTTC
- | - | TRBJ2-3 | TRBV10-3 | CAISELVGAPDTQYF | TGTGCCATCAGTGAATTAGTGGGGGCTCCGGATACGCAGTATTTT
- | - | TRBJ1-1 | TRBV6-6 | CASSYQGSTEAFF | TGTGCCAGCAGTTACCAGGGGAGCACTGAAGCTTTCTTT
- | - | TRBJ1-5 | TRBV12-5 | CASGRGMDQPQHF | TGTGCTAGTGGTAGAGGAATGGATCAGCCCCAGCATTTT
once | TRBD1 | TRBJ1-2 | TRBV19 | CASSIGTGRYGYTF | TGTGCCAGTAGTATAGGGACAGGGAGGTATGGCTACACCTTC
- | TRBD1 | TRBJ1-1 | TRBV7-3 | CASSPQGAGTEAFF | TGTGCCAGCAGCCCTCAGGGGGCTGGGACTGAAGCTTTCTTT
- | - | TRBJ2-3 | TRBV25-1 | CASSDEQGPRDTQYF | TGTGCCAGCAGTGACGAACAGGGTCCTCGGGATACGCAGTATTTT
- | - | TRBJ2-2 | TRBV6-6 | CASSSQGGSAGELFF | TGTGCCAGCAGTTCCCAAGGGGGAAGCGCCGGGGAGCTGTTTTTT
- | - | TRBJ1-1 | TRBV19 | CASSIQGRDTEAFF | TGTGCCAGTAGTATACAGGGCCGGGACACTGAAGCTTTCTTT
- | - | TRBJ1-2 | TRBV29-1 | CSVVAGDGYTF | TGCAGCGTTGTTGCAGGAGATGGCTACACCTTC
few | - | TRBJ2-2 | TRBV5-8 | CASSLGVKTGELFF | TGTGCCAGCAGCTTGGGTGTCAAGACCGGGGAGCTGTTTTTT
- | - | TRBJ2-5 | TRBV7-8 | CASSLRDAQETQYF | TGTGCCAGCAGCTTGCGGGACGCCCAAGAGACCCAGTACTTC